Shown below are 16 T cell receptor beta chains from a single sample sequenced in a study of cytomegalovirus exposure and HLA in healthy donors. Profiling relied on immunoSEQ multiplex PCR, and the TCRdb table lists in-frame clones only, not all of them. The top ten hold about 5.3% of the sample, which has roughly 120,000 clones, 86% seen once. Sequenced sample: PBMCs. The receptors come from a man between 18 and 35 years old in good health and CMV-seronegative.

The chain uses TRBV2 and TRBJ2-3; 7 nucleotides agree with TRBD2. CDR1 SNHLY and CDR2 FYNNEI come from the germline V gene. This CDR3 region has 14 residues. V lost 3 bases, J lost 2 bases, and 2 bases stayed unmatched. CDR3 loop: CASSDSGDTDTQYF. The CDR3 region has the DNA TGTGCCAGCAGTGACAGCGGGGACACAGATACGCAGTATTTT.

The chain joins TRBV6-1 to TRBJ1-1; TRBD1 matches 7 bases. Per germline, CDR1 MNHNS and CDR2 SASEGT. This CDR3 has 14 amino acids. J was trimmed by 2 bases and V by 3 bases; bases with no gene match: 3. Here the CDR3 reads CASSEGQFNTEAFF. CDR3 nucleotides: TGTGCCAGCAGTGAGGGACAGTTTAACACTGAAGCTTTCTTT.

The CDR3 spells CAGSRQGSRYTEAFF. CDR3 nucleotides: TGTGCCGGGTCAAGGCAGGGCTCTAGGTACACTGAAGCTTTCTTT. The V call is TRBV5-4, the J call TRBJ1-1; maybe TRBD1 (5 bases). Germline V gene lookup returns CDR1 SGHNT and CDR2 YYREEE (reference sequence). The V end was cut by 10 bases, the J end by 3 bases, with 22 bases between. This CDR3 has 15 amino acids.

The gene calls are TRBV4-2 and TRBJ1-2; 9 bases match TRBD1. The CDR3 totals 16 residues. J gave up 7 bases and V 0 bases, and 9 bases lay outside the gene matches. The V gene's germline CDR1 is LGHNA and CDR2 YNFKEQ. The CDR3 region is CASSQDWTGELGGYTF. CDR3 nucleotide sequence: TGTGCCAGCAGCCAAGATTGGACAGGGGAATTAGGTGGCTACACCTTC.

This sequence joins TRBV25-1 and TRBJ1-2; TRBD1 aligns across 8 bases. Germline V gene data show CDR1 as MGHDK and CDR2 as SYGVNS. V was clipped by 7 bases and J by 6 bases; unmatched bases: 13. The CDR3 is 15 amino acids. The CDR3 DNA reads TGTGCCAGCACGGCAACTAACAGGGGGTTGGATGGCTACACCTTC. This encodes CASTATNRGLDGYTF.

The V call is TRBV27, the J call TRBJ2-3; the match to TRBD1 covers 10 bases. The CDR3 extends over 17 amino acids. Germline V gives CDR1 MNHEY, CDR2 SMNVEV (reference sequence). V shed 1 base, J shed 4 bases, and the junction held 8 bases outside the gene matches. Here the CDR3 DNA reads TGTGCCAGCAGTTTATACCAGACAGGGGGCGACGCAGATACGCAGTATTTT. The encoded protein is CASSLYQTGGDADTQYF.

The chain has TRBV19 and TRBJ1-2; 7 bases agree with TRBD1. This CDR3 has 15 residues. V was clipped by 4 bases and J by 4 bases; unmatched bases: 9. Germline CDR1 and CDR2: LNHDA and SQIVND (reference sequence). The CDR3 region has the DNA TGTGCCAGTAGTACGCCGGGACAGAACGTCTATGGCTACACCTTC. Its protein product is CASSTPGQNVYGYTF.

The chain joins TRBV30 to TRBJ1-5; no firm D call. Germline V gives CDR1 GTSNPN, CDR2 SVGIG (reference sequence). V gave up 0 bases and J gave up 0 bases, with 21 bases separating them. CDR3 length: 19 amino acids. In DNA form, the CDR3 reads TGTGCCTGGAGTGTAGGCGGAACCCACTTTCCACTTAGCAATCAGCCCCAGCATTTT. It translates to CAWSVGGTHFPLSNQPQHF.

The chain combines TRBV19 with TRBJ1-4; D is uncertain. Germline-derived CDR1 and CDR2 are LNHDA and SQIVND (reference sequence). The V end was cut by 5 bases, the J end by 7 bases, with 26 bases between. There are 18 residues in the CDR3. The CDR3 region is CASSPQVGEPGWGEKLFF. The CDR3 DNA is TGTGCCAGTAGTCCCCAGGTCGGGGAGCCAGGCTGGGGTGAAAAACTGTTTTTT.

This rearrangement joins TRBV19 to TRBJ2-2; D remains ambiguous. There are 14 residues in the CDR3. Trimming removed 10 bases from V and 4 bases from J, with 16 bases in between. The V gene's germline CDR1 is LNHDA and CDR2 SQIVND (reference sequence). The DNA for the CDR3 is TGTGCCACCCGCTTGTCGGGTGGCACCGGGGAGCTGTTTTTT. It yields the protein CATRLSGGTGELFF.

V usage is TRBV5-4 and J usage is TRBJ2-7; D gene ambiguous. Per the germline V gene, CDR1 is SGHNT and CDR2 is YYREEE (reference sequence). V lost 2 bases and J 6 bases, leaving 12 bases between the germline ends. CDR3 length: 13 residues. CDR3 DNA sequence: TGTGCCAGCAGCTTTAGCCAGAGAGGCGAGCAGTACTTC. This encodes CASSFSQRGEQYF.

CDR3 sequence (DNA): TGCGCCAGCAGCCAAGATTCGGTCGCGGGAGAGCAGTTCTTC. Its translation is CASSQDSVAGEQFF. J is TRBJ2-1 and V is TRBV4-1; D is possibly TRBD2 (6 bases). The ends were cut back, 0 bases at V and 10 bases at J, with 13 bases in the middle. The V gene's germline CDR1 is MGHRA and CDR2 YSYEKL. The CDR3 runs 14 residues.

The chain carries TRBV6-6 and TRBJ2-7; D call uncertain. Germline lookup yields CDR1 MNHNY and CDR2 SVGAGI (reference sequence). Trimming took off 3 bases at V and 1 base at J, with 4 bases between the two ends. This CDR3 comprises 12 residues. The chain's CDR3 is CASSYSSYEQYF. The CDR3 DNA is TGTGCCAGCAGTTATTCGTCCTACGAGCAGTACTTC.

The chain links TRBV27 to TRBJ1-4; no firm D call. Per the germline V gene, CDR1 is MNHEY and CDR2 is SMNVEV (reference sequence). The ends were cut back, 2 bases at V and 5 bases at J, with 6 bases in the middle. The CDR3 totals 13 residues. Here the CDR3 reads CASSLLQNEKLFF. The DNA for the CDR3 is TGTGCCAGCAGTTTACTCCAGAATGAAAAACTGTTTTTT.

In the case of this clone: One end of the junction is discordant with germline, which a read error may explain. The J gene is TRBJ2-2, the V gene TRBV30; possibly TRBD2 for D (5 bases). This CDR3 has 13 amino acids. Germline V lookup: CDR1 GTSNPN, CDR2 SVGIG (reference sequence). The CDR3 is CAWSVGYTGELLF. The CDR3 region has the DNA TGTGCCTGGAGTGTAGGGTACACCGGGGAGCTGCTTTTT.

The genes are TRBV18 and TRBJ1-1; D might be TRBD1 (5 bases). Per germline, CDR1 KGHSH and CDR2 LQKENI. The CDR3 is 15 amino acids. V was pared by 3 bases and J by 4 bases, with 15 bases between. CDR3 loop: CASSPKTGGGTEAFF. CDR3 nucleotides: TGTGCCAGCTCACCCAAAACCGGGGGGGGCACTGAAGCTTTCTTT.